This T cell receptor beta chain was retrieved from a study of blood T cell repertoires in COVID-19. The V end was cut by 2 bases, the J end by 0 bases, with 11 bases between. The CDR3 contains 15 residues. This clone has a single count. TCRdb's copy holds only in-frame clones and misses some; the assay was immunoSEQ multiplex PCR. The sample comprises about 60,000 clones, roughly 80% of which are singletons, and roughly an eighth rests with the top ten. The sequence derives from a human donor in a cohort sampled during active COVID-19. This sequence joins TRBV23-1 and TRBJ2-7; D is possibly TRBD1 (6 bases). TRBV23-1 is classed as an ORF, of uncertain function. The sample comprised peripheral blood. CDR3 sequence: CASSQKKTGSYEQYF. CDR3 DNA sequence: TGCGCCAGCAGTCAAAAAAAGACAGGCTCCTACGAGCAGTACTTC.